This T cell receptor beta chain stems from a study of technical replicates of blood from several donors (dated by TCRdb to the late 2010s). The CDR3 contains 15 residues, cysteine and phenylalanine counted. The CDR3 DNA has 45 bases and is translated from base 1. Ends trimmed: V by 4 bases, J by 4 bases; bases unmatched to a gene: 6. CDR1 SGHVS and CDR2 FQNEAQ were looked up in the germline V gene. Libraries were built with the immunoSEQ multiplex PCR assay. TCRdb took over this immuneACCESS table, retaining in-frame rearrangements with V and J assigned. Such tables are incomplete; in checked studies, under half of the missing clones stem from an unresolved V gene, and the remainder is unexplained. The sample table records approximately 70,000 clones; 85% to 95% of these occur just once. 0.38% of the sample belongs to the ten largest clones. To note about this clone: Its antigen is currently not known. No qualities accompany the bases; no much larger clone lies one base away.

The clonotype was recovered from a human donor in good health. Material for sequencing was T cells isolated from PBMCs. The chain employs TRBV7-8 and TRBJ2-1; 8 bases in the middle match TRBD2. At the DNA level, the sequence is TGTGCCAGCAGCTCCACGGGGGGGATTTACAATGAGCAGTTCTTC. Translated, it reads CASSSTGGIYNEQFF.